The 25 T cell receptor beta chains below were found in one sample sequenced in a study of T cell repertoires in cytomegalovirus infection. TCRdb reprocessed the reads via MiXCR and lists one record per CDR3 protein. The sample contains 200,000 to 300,000 distinct CDR3 sequences, about an eighth of which appear only once. The sequenced sample was PBMCs. The receptors shown here come from a human donor in good health (CMV status not recorded). Some clones in this sample may be carry-over from other donors' samples.

This clonotype was counted many times. The rearrangement joins TRBV11-2 to TRBJ2-4; D not resolved. Germline values: CDR1 SGHAT, CDR2 FQNNGV. This CDR3 spans 11 amino acids. With 6 bases removed from V and 1 base from J, the gap between germline ends came to 1 base. CDR3 bases: TGTGCCAGCAGGGCCAAAAACATTCAGTACTTC. Translation: CASRAKNIQYF.

The chain is built from TRBV29-1 and TRBJ2-7; D is possibly TRBD1 (6 bases). Germline V CDR1 and CDR2: SQVTM, ANQGSEA. The CDR3 has 12 amino acids. V was shortened by 6 bases and J by 1 base, with 10 bases between the two germline ends. For the CDR3, the DNA is TGCAGCGTACGACAGGAGTCCTACGAGCAGTACTTC. This sequence encodes CSVRQESYEQYF.

Remarks on this clonotype: At one end the junction does not follow the germline gene, possibly because of a read error. V usage is TRBV7-9 and J usage is TRBJ1-6, with unresolved D. Germline CDR1 SEHNR, CDR2 FQNEAQ (reference sequence). This CDR3 region has 15 residues. The CDR3 region has the DNA TGTGCCAGCAGCTTAGACACCCTCCCGGATTCACCCCACCACTTT. It translates to CASSLDTLPDSPHHF.

This sequence joins TRBV2 and TRBJ1-1; TRBD1 aligns across 8 bases. J gave up 1 base and V 1 base, and 11 bases lay outside the gene matches. Germline CDR1 is SNHLY and CDR2 is FYNNEI. This CDR3 contains 18 residues. The CDR3 bases are TGTGCCAGCAGTGAAGAACGGACAGGGCTTCCCGGGAACACTGAAGCTTTCTTT. This sequence encodes CASSEERTGLPGNTEAFF. Full variable domain (missing parts from reference TRBV2 and TRBJ1-1): EPEVTQTPSHQVTQMGQEVILRCVPISNHLYFYWYRQILGQKVEFLVSFYNNEISEKSEIFDDQFSVERPDGSNFTLKIRSTKLEDSAMYFCASSEERTGLPGNTEAFFGQGTRLTVV.

Only a few counts were recorded for this clonotype. This rearrangement joins TRBV6-5 to TRBJ1-3; D unclear. The CDR3 is made up of 15 amino acids. Deletions cut 6 bases from V and 4 bases from J, with 16 bases between. The V gene's germline CDR1 is MNHEY and CDR2 SVGAGI. The CDR3 bases are TGTGCCAGCAGCGCGACCGGCACTCGAGGAAACACCATATATTTT. This translates into CASSATGTRGNTIYF.

In this sample, this clonotype turned up many times. The chain links TRBV6-1 to TRBJ1-1, with D possibly matching TRBD1 (5 bases). The CDR3 is made up of 13 amino acids. V was shortened by 8 bases and J by 0 bases, with 10 bases between the two germline ends. Looked up from germline, CDR1 is MNHNS and CDR2 is SASEGT. CDR3 region: CASFRQLNTEAFF. CDR3 coding DNA: TGTGCCAGCTTTCGACAGCTGAACACTGAAGCTTTCTTT.

The V gene is TRBV20-1, the J gene TRBJ1-1; D uncertain. The germline V and J ends were trimmed by 3 bases and 7 bases, with 21 bases remaining between them. The CDR3 runs to 15 residues. Germline CDR1 reads DFQATT; CDR2 reads SNEGSKA (reference sequence). The CDR3 spells CSASVAKHPNGEAFF. The DNA of the CDR3 is TGCAGTGCTAGTGTTGCAAAACACCCGAACGGTGAAGCTTTCTTT.

This clonotype was observed at least ten times. The chain has TRBV7-3 and TRBJ2-1; no reliable D call. The length of the CDR3 is 15 residues. The germline V gene encodes CDR1 SGHTA and CDR2 FQGTGA. V lost 5 bases to trimming and J lost 4 bases, with 15 bases between them. The CDR3 region is CASSEVAGPYNEQFF. The DNA for the CDR3 is TGTGCCAGCAGCGAGGTCGCTGGGCCTTACAATGAGCAGTTCTTC.

The table lists this clonotype with many counts. The rearrangement joins TRBV7-8 to TRBJ2-1; D ambiguous. The CDR3 sequence is 15 residues long. V was trimmed by 0 bases and J by 3 bases, leaving 9 bases between them. Germline CDR1 reads SGHVS; CDR2 reads FQNEAQ. The CDR3 reads CASSLARGHYNEQFF. The CDR3, as DNA: TGTGCCAGCAGCTTAGCGCGAGGTCACTACAATGAGCAGTTCTTC.

This clonotype has ten or more counts. This sequence joins TRBV7-2 and TRBJ2-3; 9 bases are a match to TRBD2. The J segment lost 5 bases and the V segment lost 2 bases, leaving 2 bases of the junction unmatched. This CDR3 has 14 residues. Germline assignment: CDR1 SGHTA and CDR2 FQGNSA. CDR3 region: CASSLLAGRDTQYF. CDR3 sequence (DNA): TGTGCCAGCAGCTTACTAGCGGGAAGAGATACGCAGTATTTT.

The genes are TRBV5-1 and TRBJ2-5, with D perhaps TRBD2 (5 bases). The CDR3 contains 14 residues. The V gene's germline CDR1 is SGHRS and CDR2 YFSETQ. The V end lost 5 bases, the J end lost 2 bases, and 13 bases lay between the germline ends. The CDR3 region has the DNA TGCGCCAGCAGTTTCCAGGACTGGCAAGAGACCCAGTACTTC. As protein: CASSFQDWQETQYF.

In its sample, this clonotype was seen many times. The chain's CDR3 is CASSPSGSNQPQHF. CDR3 coding DNA: TGTGCCAGCAGCCCCTCTGGGAGCAATCAGCCCCAGCATTTT. The chain links TRBV7-9 to TRBJ1-5; D call uncertain. This CDR3 region has 14 residues. Germline values: CDR1 SEHNR, CDR2 FQNEAQ (reference sequence). The V end was cut by 5 bases, the J end by 1 base, with 9 bases between.

This clonotype was recorded at least ten times. J is TRBJ1-1 and V is TRBV7-8; no definite D call. This CDR3 has 17 residues. The V end was cut by 5 bases, the J end by 4 bases, with 23 bases between. Looked up from germline, CDR1 is SGHVS and CDR2 is FQNEAQ. The CDR3 region has the DNA TGTGCCAGCAGCCTATCCCTAACTCGGGGAGAAGGCACTGAAGCTTTCTTT. Translation gives CASSLSLTRGEGTEAFF.

In its sample, this clonotype was seen many times. DNA for the CDR3: TGTGCCAGCAGTTTAGTGGTTACCACCGGGGAGCTGTTTTTT. This sequence encodes CASSLVVTTGELFF. This rearrangement joins TRBV28 to TRBJ2-2; D gene ambiguous. The V and J ends lost 2 bases and 4 bases respectively, with 8 bases between them. The CDR3 length is 14 residues. The germline CDR1 and CDR2 sequences are MDHEN and SYDVKM.

V and J are TRBV29-1 and TRBJ1-2; 9 bases match TRBD1. Germline assignment: CDR1 SQVTM and CDR2 ANQGSEA. J was trimmed by 5 bases and V by 4 bases; bases with no gene match: 8. The length of the CDR3 is 14 residues. The CDR3 nucleotides are TGCAGCGTTGGACAGGGGGTAAGAGGGTATGGCTACACCTTC. Encoded protein: CSVGQGVRGYGYTF.

This clonotype was seen ten or more times. The gene calls are TRBV7-8 and TRBJ2-3; D ambiguous. The CDR3 runs to 15 residues. CDR1 and CDR2 from the germline V gene are SGHVS and FQNEAQ. V gave up 7 bases and J gave up 2 bases, with 16 bases separating them. CDR3 sequence: CASNLDQAFTDTQYF. In DNA, the CDR3 is TGTGCCAGCAATCTGGACCAGGCCTTCACAGATACGCAGTATTTT.

J is TRBJ1-5 and V is TRBV12-3 or TRBV12-4; 8 nucleotides agree with TRBD1. J lost 4 bases, V lost 4 bases, and 12 bases had no gene match. This CDR3 is built from 17 residues. The DNA of the CDR3 is TGTGCCAGCAGTTCCTCAATGACAGGGGTGAGGAATCAGCCCCAGCATTTT. This encodes CASSSSMTGVRNQPQHF.

This clonotype was observed at least ten times. The chain combines TRBV7-2 with TRBJ1-1; D gene uncertain. The germline gives CDR1 SGHTA, CDR2 FQGNSA. The CDR3 extends over 14 amino acids. V was pared by 3 bases and J by 8 bases, with 16 bases between. CDR3 coding DNA: TGTGCCAGCAGCTTCCGCCTGGGCCCAAGGGAAGCTTTCTTT. This translates into CASSFRLGPREAFF. Supplemented by reference TRBV7-2 and TRBJ1-1, the full variable domain reads GAGVSQSPSNKVTEKGKDVELRCDPISGHTALYWYRQSLGQGLEFLIYFQGNSAPDKSGLPSDRFSAERTGGSVSTLTIQRTQQEDSAVYLCASSFRLGPREAFFGQGTRLTVV.

This chain connects TRBV7-9 to TRBJ2-1; no firm D call. The CDR3 extends over 16 amino acids. CDR1 is SEHNR, CDR2 FQNEAQ, per germline (reference sequence). V was shortened by 5 bases and J by 3 bases, with 17 bases between the two germline ends. The CDR3 DNA sequence: TGTGCCAGCAGCGGGCTGGTGGTTGCCCTCTACAATGAGCAGTTCTTC. It specifies CASSGLVVALYNEQFF.

This clonotype was observed at least ten times. CDR3 DNA: TGTGCCAGCAGCCCGACTCTACGTGTGGCGAATGCCTATGGCTACACCTTC. This gives the protein CASSPTLRVANAYGYTF. The chain carries TRBV7-9 and TRBJ1-2; D is ambiguous. Between the trimmed V and J ends, which lost 5 bases and 4 bases, there was a span of 23 bases. This CDR3 comprises 17 residues. CDR1 and CDR2 from the germline V gene are SEHNR and FQNEAQ (reference sequence).

This clonotype was counted between two and nine times. V is TRBV6-5 and J is TRBJ2-3, with TRBD2 matching 10 bases. Germline V gives CDR1 MNHEY, CDR2 SVGAGI. The junction had 8 bases not matched to a gene; V was cut back by 4 bases and J by 4 bases. The CDR3 is made up of 16 amino acids. The CDR3 DNA follows: TGTGCCAGCAGTTTTATTCTAGCGGGAGTGGCAGATACGCAGTATTTT. Protein sequence: CASSFILAGVADTQYF.

This clonotype was found many times. The chain combines TRBV7-8 with TRBJ2-5; 7 positions match TRBD1. CDR1 and CDR2 from the germline V gene are SGHVS and FQNEAQ. After removal of 2 bases from V and 4 bases from J, the junction contained 7 bases not matched to a gene. The CDR3 covers 15 residues. The chain's CDR3 is CASSLIRPGGETQYF. CDR3 DNA: TGTGCCAGCAGCTTAATCCGGCCAGGGGGAGAGACCCAGTACTTC. The complete variable domain, with remaining parts taken from reference TRBV7-8 and TRBJ2-5, reads GAGVSQSPRYKVAKRGQDVALRCDPISGHVSLFWYQQALGQGPEFLTYFQNEAQLDKSGLPSDRFFAERPEGSVSTLKIQRTQQEDSAVYLCASSLIRPGGETQYFGPGTRLLVL.

This clonotype has at least ten counts. The chain couples TRBV7-9 to TRBJ2-1, with D possibly being TRBD1 or TRBD2 (6 bases each). Trimming pared 4 bases from V and 8 bases from J, leaving 21 bases between. Germline V gene lookup returns CDR1 SEHNR and CDR2 FQNEAQ (reference sequence). The CDR3 runs 16 residues. The CDR3 region is CASSSPQGRLTDEQFF. The CDR3, as DNA: TGTGCCAGCAGCTCCCCGCAGGGGAGGCTGACGGATGAGCAGTTCTTC.

This clonotype was recorded many times. This chain uses TRBV7-2 with TRBJ2-1, with TRBD2 as a possible D gene (6 bases). This CDR3 has 17 amino acids. Germline V gene sequence: CDR1 SGHTA, CDR2 FQGNSA. Trimming pared 6 bases from V and 5 bases from J, leaving 23 bases between. CDR3 nucleotide sequence: TGTGCCAGCAGTTCCAGAACCGGGACTTTAGCGAACAATGAGCAGTTCTTC. Translation: CASSSRTGTLANNEQFF.

The chain is built from TRBV10-3 and TRBJ1-2, with TRBD1 as a possible D gene (5 bases). Germline CDR1 reads ENHRY; CDR2 reads SYGVKD. This CDR3 region has 14 residues. Between the trimmed V and J ends, which lost 8 bases and 4 bases, there was a span of 17 bases. CDR3 sequence reads: CAISAGSNLYGYTF. CDR3 nucleotides: TGTGCCATCTCGGCAGGGAGTAACCTCTATGGCTACACCTTC.